Reported below is one T cell receptor (beta chain). This entry is derived from a study of blood T cell repertoires in COVID-19. Study details: Acute and convalescent COVID-19 samples came from the United States, Italy and Spain. T cells, B-cell-depleted T cells, or PBMCs provided the cDNA or gDNA that served as material.

Original data processing: Estimated nucleated cell counts came from reference gene primer amplification. Repertoires were generated with immunoSEQ multiplex PCR, while TCRdb's copy carries only in-frame clones and drops some. The V and J calls and clone size come from that table; D and trimming were worked out from the DNA. This table has 120,000 to 150,000 clones, around four fifths appearing once. CDR1 and CDR2 (germline): MNHEY, SVGAGI. V lost 2 bases, J lost 3 bases, and 7 bases lay in between. The CDR3 contains 13 residues. The clonotype originates from a woman aged 40 to 50 with active or convalescent COVID-19. V gene TRBV6-5 combines with J gene TRBJ1-1, with D possibly being TRBD1 (5 bases). What was sequenced was peripheral blood. DNA of the CDR3: TGTGCCAGCAGTTACGGGGCCGACACTGAAGCTTTCTTT. Residues: CASSYGADTEAFF.